This T cell receptor beta chain was recorded in a study of blood T cell repertoires in COVID-19. Study information: Acute-phase and convalescent COVID-19 samples originated in the United States, Italy and Spain.

This CDR3 is built from 12 residues. Germline V gene sequence: CDR1 SNHLY, CDR2 FYNNEI. V was shortened by 6 bases and J by 5 bases, with 7 bases between the two germline ends. Clones were read by immunoSEQ multiplex PCR, and TCRdb kept only the in-frame ones, dropping some. This sample carries about 120,000 clones, less than 90% of them seen once, and the ten largest clones take under 3%. Sequencing was performed on peripheral blood. V gene TRBV2 combines with J gene TRBJ2-2, with D uncertain. The origin of this receptor is a man under 40 with acute or convalescent COVID-19. The CDR3 region is CASSYGTGELFF. The CDR3 nucleotides read TGTGCCAGCAGCTACGGGACCGGGGAGCTGTTTTTT.